Listed here are 15 T cell receptor beta chains from one sample, sequenced in a study of T cell repertoires in cytomegalovirus infection. A single record per CDR3 protein comes from TCRdb applying MiXCR to the reads. In the table there are approximately 73,000 distinct CDR3 sequences, around 40% of which are singletons. These receptors' antigens are unknown. Sequencing was performed on CD8+ T cells from cultured PBMCs, taken from culture after CMV antigen stimulation. The receptors originated from a human donor in good health (CMV status not recorded). Some clones in this sample may be carry-over from other donors' samples.

This clonotype has more than one count but fewer than ten. This rearrangement joins TRBV11-2 to TRBJ2-1; D is possibly TRBD1 or TRBD2 (5 bases each). V dropped 6 bases and J dropped 8 bases, with 20 bases sitting between them. Germline V gene lookup returns CDR1 SGHAT and CDR2 FQNNGV. This CDR3 region has 15 residues. The DNA for the CDR3 is TGTGCCAGCAGGAACCGGGGACCCCGGTCAGATGAGCAGTTCTTC. It is translated as CASRNRGPRSDEQFF.

The genes are TRBV4-1 and TRBJ2-5; D is perhaps TRBD1 (5 bases). The CDR3 has 15 amino acids. Trimming left V 0 bases short and J 5 bases short, with 13 bases between. CDR1 and CDR2 (germline): MGHRA, YSYEKL. CDR3 in DNA: TGCGCCAGCAGCCAAGATCCAGGGCCCCAGGAGACCCAGTACTTC. It is translated as CASSQDPGPQETQYF.

The gene calls are TRBV5-6 and TRBJ2-5, with 8 bases that match TRBD2. Germline CDR1 and CDR2: SGHDT and YYEEEE. V was pared by 4 bases and J by 5 bases, with 10 bases of the junction left unmatched. The CDR3 is 15 residues long. The CDR3 loop is CASSPRAGGAETQYF. CDR3 coding DNA: TGTGCCAGCAGCCCGCGGGCCGGGGGGGCCGAGACCCAGTACTTC.

This clonotype was recorded a few times. This chain links TRBV29-1 with TRBJ2-7, with D possibly called TRBD1 or TRBD2 (5 bases each). Trimming left V 7 bases short and J 4 bases short, with 17 bases between. The CDR3 runs to 13 residues. The germline CDR1 and CDR2 sequences are SQVTM and ANQGSEA. The CDR3 region has the DNA TGCAGCGCTGGCGCCGGGGCGGAGTACGAGCAGTACTTC. It encodes CSAGAGAEYEQYF.

The chain links TRBV7-9 to TRBJ2-7; the match to TRBD1 covers 9 bases. The V and J ends lost 1 base and 9 bases, in that order; junction bases with no gene match: 10. This CDR3 region has 15 residues. CDR1 and CDR2 from the germline V gene are SEHNR and FQNEAQ (reference sequence). The CDR3 sequence is CASSLEQGALSVQYF. CDR3 DNA sequence: TGTGCCAGCAGCTTAGAACAGGGGGCGCTTAGTGTGCAGTACTTC.

The chain recombines TRBV11-2 with TRBJ2-7; D is possibly TRBD1 (5 bases). Germline CDR1 is SGHAT and CDR2 is FQNNGV. CDR3 length equals 15 residues. V lost 0 bases and J lost 4, with 13 bases in between. For the CDR3, the DNA is TGTGCCAGCAGCTTAGAAGAGACAGTCAGGTACGAGCAGTACTTC. It is translated as CASSLEETVRYEQYF.

This chain joins TRBV12-3 or TRBV12-4 and TRBJ2-4, with a possible D match to TRBD2 (5 bases). CDR3 length: 15 residues. V was shortened by 3 bases and J by 0 bases, with 9 bases between the two germline ends. The DNA of the CDR3 is TGTGCCAGCAGTTTGGAAGGACTAGCCAAAAACATTCAGTACTTC. Translated: CASSLEGLAKNIQYF.

In this sample, this clonotype turned up many times. CDR3 coding DNA: TGTGCCAGCAGCCCGACAGGGGAGACCACAGATACGCAGTATTTT. Amino acid sequence: CASSPTGETTDTQYF. The rearrangement uses TRBV7-8 and TRBJ2-3; 8 nucleotides line up with TRBD1. The CDR3 is 15 residues long. The ends lost 5 bases at V and 2 bases at J; junction bases unmatched: 6. Germline V gene sequence: CDR1 SGHVS, CDR2 FQNEAQ.

This clonotype is large by share. The chain combines TRBV6-5 with TRBJ1-6; D is unclear. V was cut by 4 bases and J by 5 bases, with 9 bases left in between. CDR1 MNHEY and CDR2 SVGAGI come from the germline V gene. CDR3 length equals 14 residues. The CDR3 here is CASSSGQHNSPLHF. DNA of the CDR3: TGTGCCAGCAGTTCCGGGCAGCATAATTCACCCCTCCACTTT.

The CDR3 spells CASTSPSSGGYYNEQFF. CDR3 nucleotide sequence: TGTGCCAGCACCTCACCTAGCTCTGGAGGCTACTACAATGAGCAGTTCTTC. V and J are TRBV7-9 and TRBJ2-1; maybe TRBD2 (5 bases). Trimming shortened V by 7 bases and J by 3 bases, and 22 bases separated the two germline ends. CDR1 is SEHNR and CDR2 is FQNEAQ in the germline V gene (reference sequence). The CDR3 sequence is 17 residues long.

V is TRBV7-2 and J is TRBJ2-7; maybe TRBD2 (5 bases). Germline V lookup: CDR1 SGHTA, CDR2 FQGNSA. This CDR3 is built from 17 residues. The V and J ends lost 5 bases and 0 bases respectively, with 20 bases between them. CDR3 coding DNA: TGTGCCAGCAGCAATGGCGGGTCCCGGACTGACTCCTACGAGCAGTACTTC. This sequence encodes CASSNGGSRTDSYEQYF.

The sample holds a few counts of this clonotype. The CDR3 sequence: CASPVEATNEKLFF. DNA of the CDR3: TGTGCCAGCCCCGTCGAGGCAACTAATGAAAAACTGTTTTTT. The chain employs TRBV6-6 and TRBJ1-4; D is undetermined. The CDR3 loop spans 14 amino acids. V dropped 8 bases and J dropped 0 bases, with 10 bases sitting between them. Germline lookup yields CDR1 MNHNY and CDR2 SVGAGI (reference sequence).

This clonotype occurred a few times. The chain is built from TRBV7-8 and TRBJ2-5, with D hard to call. Trimming pared 4 bases from V and 1 base from J, leaving 13 bases between. Germline-derived CDR1 and CDR2 are SGHVS and FQNEAQ. The CDR3 spans 15 residues. CDR3 DNA sequence: TGTGCCAGCAGCTCCGTCCCAGGTCCCCAAGAGACCCAGTACTTC. Amino acid sequence: CASSSVPGPQETQYF.

V gene TRBV4-1 combines with J gene TRBJ2-2; 10 nucleotides agree with TRBD1. The CDR3 contains 17 residues. Germline CDR1 is MGHRA and CDR2 is YSYEKL. With V trimmed by 1 base and J by 3 bases, 5 bases remained unmatched. The CDR3 is CASSQGDGTGDTGELFF. CDR3 in DNA: TGCGCCAGCAGCCAAGGAGATGGGACAGGGGACACCGGGGAGCTGTTTTTT.

This sequence joins TRBV5-5 and TRBJ1-1; D is uncertain. The ends were cut back, 4 bases at V and 4 bases at J, with 14 bases in the middle. This CDR3 is 14 amino acids long. Germline CDR1 is SGHKS and CDR2 is YYEKEE (reference sequence). The CDR3: CASSPEAVGTEAFF. Here the CDR3 DNA reads TGTGCCAGCAGCCCGGAGGCGGTGGGCACTGAAGCTTTCTTT. Full variable domain (outside the CDR3, taken from reference TRBV5-5 and TRBJ1-1): DAGVTQSPTHLIKTRGQQVTLRCSPISGHKSVSWYQQVLGQGPQFIFQYYEKEERGRGNFPDRFSARQFPNYSSELNVNALLLGDSALYLCASSPEAVGTEAFFGQGTRLTVV.